This TCR beta chain originates from a study of cytomegalovirus exposure and HLA in healthy donors. The study, taken as a whole, reports: Both high specificity and high sensitivity reportedly marked the classifier's diagnosis of cytomegalovirus status. TCR beta chain V- and J-gene trimming was linked, in a later analysis, to a missense variant in DCLRE1C.

Regarding this clone: What it recognizes is unknown.

In the PCR, 60 Vbeta and 13 Jbeta primers were used. The repertoire was sequenced with immunoSEQ multiplex PCR; TCRdb's copy has only in-frame clones and lacks some. The table shows about 160,000 clones, with approximately 80% occurring only once. The germline V gene encodes CDR1 MNHNS and CDR2 SASEGT. This CDR3 is 15 amino acids long. Trimming took 4 bases from V and 2 from J; bases not matched to a gene: 4. Donors were ostensibly healthy at sampling, although undocumented immune exposures were probable. The clonotype was recovered from a woman aged 18 to 35 in good health and CMV-seronegative. Sequencing was performed on PBMCs. The chain joins TRBV6-1 to TRBJ2-1; the match to TRBD2 covers 8 bases. The CDR3 is CASSGGRGAYNEQFF. CDR3 nucleotide sequence: TGTGCCAGCAGTGGGGGGCGGGGGGCCTACAATGAGCAGTTCTTC.